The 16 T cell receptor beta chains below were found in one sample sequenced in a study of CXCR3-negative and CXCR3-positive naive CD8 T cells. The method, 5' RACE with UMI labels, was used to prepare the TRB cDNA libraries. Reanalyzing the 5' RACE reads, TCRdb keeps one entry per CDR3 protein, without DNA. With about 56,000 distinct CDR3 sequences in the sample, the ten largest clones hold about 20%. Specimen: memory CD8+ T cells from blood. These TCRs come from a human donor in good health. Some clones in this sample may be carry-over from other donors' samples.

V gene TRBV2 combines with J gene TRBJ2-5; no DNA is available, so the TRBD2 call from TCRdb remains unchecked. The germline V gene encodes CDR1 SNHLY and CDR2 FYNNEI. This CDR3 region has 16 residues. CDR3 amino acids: CASSETPASGIETQYF.

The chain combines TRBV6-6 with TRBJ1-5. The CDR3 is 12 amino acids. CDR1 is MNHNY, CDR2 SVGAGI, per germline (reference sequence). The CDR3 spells CASLGGNQPQHF.

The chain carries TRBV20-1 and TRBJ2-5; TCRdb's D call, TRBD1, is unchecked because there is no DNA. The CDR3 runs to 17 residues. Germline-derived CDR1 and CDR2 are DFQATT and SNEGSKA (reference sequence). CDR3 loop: CSAILQGAQIGSETQYF.

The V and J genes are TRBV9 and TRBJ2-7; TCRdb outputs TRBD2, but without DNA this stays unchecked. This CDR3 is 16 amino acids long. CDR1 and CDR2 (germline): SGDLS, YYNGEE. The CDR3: CASSPRTSGGGFEQYF.

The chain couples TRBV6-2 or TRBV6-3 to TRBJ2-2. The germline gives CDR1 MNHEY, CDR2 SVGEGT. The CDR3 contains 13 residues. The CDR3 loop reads CASSYGDTGELFF.

The CDR3 sequence is CASSTRQKQETQYF. The chain is built from TRBV7-9 and TRBJ2-5; checking the TCRdb D call of TRBD1 is not possible without DNA. From germline, CDR1 is SEHNR and CDR2 FQNEAQ (reference sequence). The CDR3 totals 14 residues.

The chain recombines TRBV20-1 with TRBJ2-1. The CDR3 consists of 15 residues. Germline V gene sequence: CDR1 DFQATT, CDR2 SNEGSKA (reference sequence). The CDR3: CSASSGMSSYNEQFF.

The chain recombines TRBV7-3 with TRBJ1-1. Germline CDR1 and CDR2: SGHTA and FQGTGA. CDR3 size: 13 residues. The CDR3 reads CARSLSPSAEAFF.

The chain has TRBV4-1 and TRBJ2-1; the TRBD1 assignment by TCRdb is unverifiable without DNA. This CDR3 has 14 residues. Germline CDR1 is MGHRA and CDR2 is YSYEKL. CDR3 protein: CASSPDPGPYEQFF.

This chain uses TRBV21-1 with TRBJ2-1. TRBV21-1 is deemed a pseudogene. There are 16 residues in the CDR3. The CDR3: CASSKDPSRWFDEQFF.

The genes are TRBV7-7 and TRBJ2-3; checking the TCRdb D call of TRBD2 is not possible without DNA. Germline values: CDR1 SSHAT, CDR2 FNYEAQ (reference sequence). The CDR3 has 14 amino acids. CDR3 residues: CASSPRGGTDTQYF.

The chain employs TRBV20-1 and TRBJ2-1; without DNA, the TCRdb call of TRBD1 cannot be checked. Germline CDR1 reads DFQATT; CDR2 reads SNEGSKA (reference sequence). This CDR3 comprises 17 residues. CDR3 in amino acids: CSARDLSGTGGIEEQFF.

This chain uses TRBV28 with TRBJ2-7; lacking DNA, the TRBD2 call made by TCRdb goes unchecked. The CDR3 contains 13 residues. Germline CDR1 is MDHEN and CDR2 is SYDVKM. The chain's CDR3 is CASSPALAYEQYF.

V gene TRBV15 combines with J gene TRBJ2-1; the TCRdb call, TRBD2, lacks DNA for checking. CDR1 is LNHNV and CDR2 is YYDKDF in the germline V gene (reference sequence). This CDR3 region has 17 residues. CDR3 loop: CATSRDRGGVSYNEQFF.

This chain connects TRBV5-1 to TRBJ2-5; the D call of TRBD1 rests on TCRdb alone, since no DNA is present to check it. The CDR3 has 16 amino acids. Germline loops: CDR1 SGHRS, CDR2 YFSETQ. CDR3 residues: CASSLWGAGVGETQYF.

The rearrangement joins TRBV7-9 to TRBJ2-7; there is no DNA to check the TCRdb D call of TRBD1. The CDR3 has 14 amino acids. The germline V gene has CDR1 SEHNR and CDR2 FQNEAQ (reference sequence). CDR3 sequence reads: CASEGTGEAYEQYF. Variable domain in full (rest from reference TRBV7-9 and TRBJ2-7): DTGVSQNPRHKITKRGQNVTFRCDPISEHNRLYWYRQTLGQGPEFLTYFQNEAQLEKSRLLSDRFSAERPKGSFSTLEIQRTEQGDSAMYLCASEGTGEAYEQYFGPGTRLTVT.